Shown below are 23 T cell receptor beta chains from a single sample sequenced in a study of blood T cell repertoires in COVID-19. Sequencing was performed with immunoSEQ multiplex PCR; in TCRdb, only in-frame clones are kept and a portion is missing. This sample carries 150,000 to 170,000 clones, just under 85% of them seen once, and the ten largest clones take 29%. Material for sequencing was peripheral blood. The receptor source for this set is a woman aged 60-70 years with acute or convalescent COVID-19.

This clone came up a few times. The chain joins TRBV19 to TRBJ1-5; D gene unclear. Trimming took off 6 bases at V and 0 bases at J, with 15 bases between the two ends. Germline V gives CDR1 LNHDA, CDR2 SQIVND (reference sequence). The CDR3 has 16 amino acids. This chain's CDR3 is CASSGVPRNSNQPQHF. The CDR3 DNA follows: TGTGCCAGTAGCGGGGTTCCGCGAAATAGCAATCAGCCCCAGCATTTT.

The chain couples TRBV6-5 to TRBJ2-7, with D possibly TRBD2 on 6 matching bases. V lost 10 bases, J lost 0 bases, and 13 bases lay in between. The CDR3 spans 13 residues. The V gene's germline CDR1 is MNHEY and CDR2 SVGAGI. This CDR3 is CATALDYSYEQYV. In DNA, the CDR3 is TGTGCCACCGCCCTGGACTACTCCTACGAGCAGTACGTC.

The CDR3 sequence is CASSYTTGELFF. The CDR3 DNA follows: TGTGCCAGCAGCTACACCACCGGGGAGCTGTTTTTT. V and J are TRBV3-1 (or the pseudogene TRBV3-2) and TRBJ2-2; D is uncertain. Germline V gene sequence: CDR1 LGHDT, CDR2 YNNKEL (reference sequence). The CDR3 runs to 12 residues. Trimming pared 5 bases from V and 4 bases from J, leaving 5 bases between.

J is TRBJ1-5 and V is TRBV6-6; D not resolved. Germline values: CDR1 MNHNY, CDR2 SVGAGI (reference sequence). Between the trimmed V and J ends, which lost 4 bases and 0 bases, there was a span of 10 bases. The CDR3 is 15 residues long. The DNA for the CDR3 is TGTGCCAGCAGTTCTGACGGGTATAGCAATCAGCCCCAGCATTTT. Its protein product is CASSSDGYSNQPQHF.

The chain couples TRBV6-5 to TRBJ1-5, with D possibly matching TRBD1 (5 bases). V lost 5 bases, J lost 6 bases, and 14 bases lay in between. The CDR3 length is 14 residues. Germline loops: CDR1 MNHEY, CDR2 SVGAGI. The chain's CDR3 is CASSKPGSSQPQHF. The CDR3 bases are TGTGCCAGCAGTAAACCAGGGTCAAGTCAGCCCCAGCATTTT.

The rearrangement uses TRBV29-1 and TRBJ2-2, with D possibly matching TRBD1 (6 bases). V was trimmed by 7 bases and J by 7 bases, leaving 16 bases between them. The CDR3 contains 13 residues. The V gene's germline CDR1 is SQVTM and CDR2 ANQGSEA. CDR3 coding DNA: TGCAGCGCCGCAGGGGTACAGGGCGGGGAGCTGTTTTTT. It codes for CSAAGVQGGELFF.

This clone has only a few counts. For the CDR3, the DNA is TGTGCCAGCAGCTCTCTACAGGGGAAGCTCCATGGCTACACCTTC. Protein product: CASSSLQGKLHGYTF. The V and J genes are TRBV28 and TRBJ1-2, with TRBD1 matching over 7 bases. The CDR3 loop spans 15 amino acids. Germline assignment: CDR1 MDHEN and CDR2 SYDVKM. J was trimmed by 6 bases and V by 6 bases; bases with no gene match: 13.

This clone was counted between two and nine times. The chain recombines TRBV18 with TRBJ1-3; the D is unclear. The CDR3 extends over 17 amino acids. The germline CDR1 and CDR2 sequences are KGHSH and LQKENI. Trimming took 3 bases from V and 0 from J, leaving 15 bases between them. For the CDR3, the DNA is TGTGCCAGCTCACCCGCCTCGGGAGTAATCTCTGGAAACACCATATATTTT. Protein sequence: CASSPASGVISGNTIYF.

This CDR3 reads CASSYSFGAEGYTF. CDR3 DNA: TGTGCCAGCAGTTACTCCTTTGGGGCGGAGGGCTACACCTTC. J is TRBJ1-2 and V is TRBV6-5; a weak D match, TRBD1 (5 bases). Trimming pared 0 bases from V and 8 bases from J, leaving 13 bases between. The CDR3 contains 14 residues. Germline CDR1 and CDR2: MNHEY and SVGAGI.

The genes are TRBV18 and TRBJ1-2; tentative D call: TRBD1 (5 bases). The CDR3 is made up of 16 amino acids. Per germline, CDR1 KGHSH and CDR2 LQKENI. Trimming took off 3 bases at V and 2 bases at J, with 16 bases between the two ends. The CDR3 DNA follows: TGTGCCAGCTCACCCCCCGGGACGACTAGAAACTATGGCTACACCTTC. Its protein product is CASSPPGTTRNYGYTF.

The V call is TRBV9, the J call TRBJ1-1; 9 bases agree with TRBD1. CDR1 is SGDLS and CDR2 is YYNGEE in the germline V gene. The CDR3 length is 15 residues. The V gene end was trimmed by 2 bases and the J gene end by 6 bases; junction bases not matched to a gene: 8. The CDR3 bases are TGTGCCAGCAGCGTCCTGACAGGGGGAGAGTCTGAAGCTTTCTTT. Encoded protein: CASSVLTGGESEAFF.

This clone has just a few counts. This chain connects TRBV11-3 to TRBJ2-2, with D perhaps matching TRBD1 (6 bases). The CDR3 covers 17 residues. Trimming left V 1 base short and J 5 bases short, with 17 bases between. Germline V CDR1 and CDR2: SGHNT, YENEEA. The CDR3 sequence is CASSLAGWQGMTGELFF. In nucleotides, the CDR3 is TGTGCCAGCAGCTTAGCGGGGTGGCAGGGGATGACCGGGGAGCTGTTTTTT.

The genes are TRBV15 and TRBJ2-3; TRBD1 might be the D (6 bases). The CDR3 extends over 17 amino acids. The germline CDR1 and CDR2 sequences are LNHNV and YYDKDF (reference sequence). V lost 2 bases to trimming and J lost 8 bases, with 23 bases between them. CDR3 loop: CATSRPGHLPLYGTQYF. Here the CDR3 DNA reads TGTGCCACCAGCAGACCGGGACACCTCCCGTTGTATGGTACGCAGTATTTT.

This sequence joins TRBV7-9 and TRBJ1-2; D may be TRBD1 (5 bases). The CDR3 has 14 residues. V lost 0 bases and J lost 8, with 13 bases in between. Germline V gene data show CDR1 as SEHNR and CDR2 as FQNEAQ (reference sequence). CDR3 protein: CASSLAVDSGGYTF. The CDR3 coding sequence is TGTGCCAGCAGCTTAGCCGTTGACAGCGGGGGCTACACCTTC.

J is TRBJ1-2 and V is TRBV6-5; weak D call: TRBD1 (5 bases). The CDR3 loop spans 13 amino acids. The V and J ends lost 8 bases and 6 bases respectively, with 16 bases between them. Germline V CDR1 and CDR2: MNHEY, SVGAGI. CDR3: CASRYRLGDGYTF. DNA for the CDR3: TGTGCCAGCCGGTACCGTTTAGGGGATGGCTACACCTTC.

This sequence joins TRBV5-5 and TRBJ1-1; D might be TRBD1 (6 bases). V lost 6 bases and J 4 bases, leaving 19 bases between the germline ends. The CDR3 runs to 15 residues. The germline gives CDR1 SGHKS, CDR2 YYEKEE (reference sequence). The CDR3 DNA reads TGTGCCAGCACTCGTTCCCCTCAGGGGTTCACTGAAGCTTTCTTT. It encodes CASTRSPQGFTEAFF.

About this clone: Distinct nucleotide sequences in the sample also encode this CDR3. In DNA form, the CDR3 reads TGTGCCAGCAGTTACTTAGGACAGGGCTACGGCTACACCTTC. Translated: CASSYLGQGYGYTF. The chain links TRBV6-5 to TRBJ1-2; 8 nucleotides align to TRBD1. Trimming removed 1 base from V and 8 bases from J; junction bases left unmatched: 6. Per the germline V gene, CDR1 is MNHEY and CDR2 is SVGAGI. There are 14 residues in the CDR3.

This rearrangement joins TRBV6-5 to TRBJ1-5; TRBD1 agrees at 9 bases. The CDR3 consists of 15 residues. With 6 bases clipped from V and 7 bases from J, the junction kept 10 bases outside the gene matches. Germline values: CDR1 MNHEY, CDR2 SVGAGI. The CDR3 loop is CASSIDRGLGQPQHF. As DNA, the CDR3 is TGTGCCAGCAGCATTGACAGGGGGTTAGGACAGCCCCAGCATTTT.

The V call is TRBV6-5, the J call TRBJ1-4; D is perhaps TRBD1 (5 bases). Trimming shortened V by 0 bases and J by 7 bases, and 15 bases separated the two germline ends. Germline lookup yields CDR1 MNHEY and CDR2 SVGAGI. The CDR3 has 16 amino acids. CDR3 amino acids: CASSYSDSSRSEKLFF. The CDR3 DNA reads as TGTGCCAGCAGTTACTCTGACAGTTCCCGATCTGAAAAACTGTTTTTT.

To note about this clone: Other DNA sequences within the sample encode an identical CDR3. The CDR3 nucleotides are TGCGCCAGCAGCTTGCAGGGGGCGCGGGGGGAGCTGTTTTTT. Amino acid sequence: CASSLQGARGELFF. The chain has TRBV5-1 and TRBJ2-2; the match to TRBD1 covers 8 bases. V was pared by 1 base and J by 8 bases, with 4 bases of the junction left unmatched. The CDR3 runs to 14 residues. Germline-derived CDR1 and CDR2 are SGHRS and YFSETQ.

V gene TRBV2 combines with J gene TRBJ1-6; D remains unclear. Per the germline V gene, CDR1 is SNHLY and CDR2 is FYNNEI. The CDR3 spans 13 residues. Trimming took off 10 bases at V and 3 bases at J, with 10 bases between the two ends. CDR3 loop: CATCRDYNSPLHF. The CDR3 bases are TGTGCCACTTGTCGGGACTATAATTCACCCCTCCACTTT.

The J gene is TRBJ1-5, the V gene TRBV19; D gene ambiguous. The ends were cut back, 0 bases at V and 0 bases at J, with 6 bases in the middle. The CDR3 runs 15 residues. Germline values: CDR1 LNHDA, CDR2 SQIVND (reference sequence). The CDR3 nucleotides read TGTGCCAGTAGTATAGATACTAATAGCAATCAGCCCCAGCATTTT. It yields the protein CASSIDTNSNQPQHF.

In its sample, this clone was seen a few times. This chain joins TRBV5-1 and TRBJ1-3; no definite D call. The ends were cut back, 6 bases at V and 1 base at J, with 8 bases in the middle. This CDR3 is 13 amino acids long. Germline values: CDR1 SGHRS, CDR2 YFSETQ. CDR3 nucleotide sequence: TGCGCCAGCAAGGCGGATTCTGGAAACACCATATATTTT. As protein: CASKADSGNTIYF.